The sequence of this TCR beta chain was determined in a study of response to subunit inactivated influenza vaccine (dated by TCRdb to the late 2010s). For the study in its entirety: To follow how T cells responded to a trivalent subunit inactivated influenza vaccine, the researchers relied on deep quantitative profiling of the T cell receptor repertoire.

The library was produced with RT-PCR. Sequenced using an Illumina HiSeq 2500. The public reads were reanalyzed by TCRdb: fastp trimming at Q25, MiXCR alignment, in-frame beta chains only. For every CDR3 protein sequence, its rows merge into one entry that carries the most common genes and DNA. The sample profile shows about 570,000 distinct CDR3 sequences; roughly 12% of them were found once. The top ten constitute approximately 11% of the sample. Here is what the overall study found, with its caveats: The authors suggested that each seasonal influenza vaccination may recruit only a limited number of new T cells.

To note about this clonotype: Its antigen target is currently unknown. No per-base quality is available; no much larger clone lies one base away.

The germline ends are 10 bases apart after V is trimmed by 1 base and J by 3 bases. Taken from cysteine to phenylalanine, the CDR3 has 15 residues. Solely the CDR3 DNA is kept, with 45 bases framed from the first base. The germline V gene yields SGHTA for CDR1 and FQGNSA for CDR2. A further study also used this sample, focusing on T cells expressing NK-cell markers. As that second study puts it: 5'RACE template switching, by which a universal primer site and unique molecular identifiers were added, was used to make TCR beta cDNA libraries. Several donors provided sorted CD3+CD56+NKG2C+, CD3+CD56+NKG2C- and CD3+CD56-NKG2C+ T-cell subsets, whose TCR beta-chain repertoires were profiled. Among the eight sequenced donors, seven were HCMV-seropositive and one was HCMV-seronegative. In several experiments an anti-gammadeltaTCR antibody was added to restrict sorting to alphabetaTCR-expressing T cells. In roughly 6 donors, the dominant CD3+CD56+NKG2C+ clonotypes ranked among the top 10 CD8+ clonotypes, making up roughly 1.0-8% of CD8+ T cells. Those dominant clonotypes were again the most abundant among CD3+CD56-NKG2C+ cells in several donors, at about 25-65%. It remained unclear whether the expanded NKG2C-expressing T cell clones were specific for HCMV antigens. The study sequenced eight donors, all healthy volunteers chosen at random: three men and five women. HCMV-specific IgG was detected in serum with a commercial ELISA kit to determine HCMV serostatus. Ficoll density gradient centrifugation was used to isolate peripheral blood mononuclear cells from blood. For a handful of donors, bulk peripheral blood T-cell repertoires were also sequenced from unsorted PBMC. cDNA synthesis was primed from the TCR beta constant segment and was followed by two successive PCR amplification steps. Libraries were sequenced as 2 x 150 bp reads on Illumina HiSeq 2000/2500, MiSeq or NextSeq. MIGEC handled demultiplexing of the reads and grouping by UMI, while MiTCR was used to assemble and quantify clonotypes. To exclude erroneous sequences, any TCR cDNA sequence not supported by at least two reads was discarded. The tcR package was used for downstream repertoire analysis, and clonotypes were matched across fractions by CDR3 nucleotide sequence plus V segment. Antigen specificity was annotated against VDJdb with VDJmatch, allowing one amino acid substitution in CDR3.

This receptor was obtained from a man aged 50 to 59 who received an inactivated influenza vaccine. Donor details come from another sample of the same person, matched by shared clones. The chain couples TRBV7-2 to TRBJ2-1; no D gene is confidently identified. The specimen comprised PBMCs from blood, sampled on the day of vaccination. The nucleotide sequence is TGTGCCAGCAGCTTAGGGTACAGAAACTACAATGAGCAGTTCTTC. It is translated as CASSLGYRNYNEQFF.